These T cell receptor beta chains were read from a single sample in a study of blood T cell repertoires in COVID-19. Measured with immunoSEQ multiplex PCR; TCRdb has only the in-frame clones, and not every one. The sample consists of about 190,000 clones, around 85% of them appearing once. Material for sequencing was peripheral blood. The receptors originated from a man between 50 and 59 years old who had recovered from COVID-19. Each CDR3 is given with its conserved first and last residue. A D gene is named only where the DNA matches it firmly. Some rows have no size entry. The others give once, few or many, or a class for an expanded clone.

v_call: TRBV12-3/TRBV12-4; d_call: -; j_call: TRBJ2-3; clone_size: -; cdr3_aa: CASSSLDTQYF; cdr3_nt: TGTGCCAGCAGTTCACTAGATACGCAGTATTTT
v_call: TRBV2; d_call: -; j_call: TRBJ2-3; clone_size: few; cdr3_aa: CASSELKGGAQYF; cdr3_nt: TGTGCCAGCAGTGAACTAAAGGGGGGGGCGCAGTATTTT
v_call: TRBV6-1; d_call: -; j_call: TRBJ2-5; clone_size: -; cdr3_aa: CASSEVGETQYF; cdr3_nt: TGTGCCAGCAGTGAAGTTGGCGAGACCCAGTACTTC
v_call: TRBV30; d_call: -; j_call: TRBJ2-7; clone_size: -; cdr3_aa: CAWRGDRGSGERDSSEQYF; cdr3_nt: TGTGCCTGGAGGGGAGACAGGGGCAGTGGGGAGCGGGACAGTAGCGAGCAGTACTTC
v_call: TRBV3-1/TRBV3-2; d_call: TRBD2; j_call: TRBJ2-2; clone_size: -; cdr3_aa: CASSLRLAGNTGELFF; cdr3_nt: TGTGCCAGCAGCCTACGACTAGCGGGAAACACCGGGGAGCTGTTTTTT
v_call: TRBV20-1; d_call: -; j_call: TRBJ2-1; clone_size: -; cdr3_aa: CSASRDWIYNEQFF; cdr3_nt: TGCAGTGCTAGTCGGGACTGGATCTACAATGAGCAGTTCTTC
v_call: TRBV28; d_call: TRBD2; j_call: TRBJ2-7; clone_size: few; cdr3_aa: CASSLGASGAYEQYF; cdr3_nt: TGTGCCAGCAGTTTAGGGGCTAGCGGGGCCTACGAGCAGTACTTC
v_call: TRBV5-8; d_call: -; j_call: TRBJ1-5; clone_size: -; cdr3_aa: CASSLESGYSNQPQHF; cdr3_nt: TGTGCCAGCAGCTTGGAAAGCGGATATAGCAATCAGCCCCAGCATTTT
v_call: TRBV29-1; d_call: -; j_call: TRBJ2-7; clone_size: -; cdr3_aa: CSAGDMNSYEQYF; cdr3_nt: TGCAGCGCGGGAGACATGAACTCCTACGAGCAGTACTTC
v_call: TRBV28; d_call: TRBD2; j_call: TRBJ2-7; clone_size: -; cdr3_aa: CASSSWTSGDSYEQYF; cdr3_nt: TGTGCCAGCAGTTCATGGACTAGCGGGGACAGTTACGAGCAGTACTTC
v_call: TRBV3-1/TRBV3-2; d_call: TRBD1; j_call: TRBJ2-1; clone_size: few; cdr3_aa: CASSQDRTGGSYNEQFF; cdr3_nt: TGTGCCAGCAGCCAAGACCGGACAGGGGGCTCCTACAATGAGCAGTTCTTC
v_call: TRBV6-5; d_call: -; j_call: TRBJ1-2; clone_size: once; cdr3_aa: CASSYSHRSPYGYTF; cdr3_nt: TGTGCCAGCAGTTACTCGCACAGATCGCCGTATGGCTACACCTTC
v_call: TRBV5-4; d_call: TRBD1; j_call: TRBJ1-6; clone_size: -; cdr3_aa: CASSNGQGGFGGSPLHF; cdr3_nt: TGTGCCAGCAGCAATGGACAGGGAGGTTTCGGCGGCTCACCCCTCCACTTT
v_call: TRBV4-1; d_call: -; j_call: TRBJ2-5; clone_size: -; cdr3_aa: CASSQASLAESETQYF; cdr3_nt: TGCGCCAGCAGCCAAGCTTCACTAGCAGAGTCGGAGACCCAGTACTTC
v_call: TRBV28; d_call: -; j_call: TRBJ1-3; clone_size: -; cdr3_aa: CASSLSGTDPGNTIYF; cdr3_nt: TGTGCCAGCAGTTTAAGTGGCACAGACCCTGGAAACACCATATATTTT
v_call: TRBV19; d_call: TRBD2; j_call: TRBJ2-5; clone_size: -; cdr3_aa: CASSPGLEETQYF; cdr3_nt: TGTGCCAGTAGTCCGGGACTAGAAGAGACCCAGTACTTC
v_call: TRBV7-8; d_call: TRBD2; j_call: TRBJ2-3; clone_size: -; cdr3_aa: CASTPFGGDTQYF; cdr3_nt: TGTGCCAGCACCCCCTTCGGGGGGGATACGCAGTATTTT
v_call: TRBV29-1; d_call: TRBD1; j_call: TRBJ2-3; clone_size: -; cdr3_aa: CSVEGTGWGDTQYF; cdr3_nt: TGCAGCGTTGAAGGGACAGGGTGGGGAGATACGCAGTATTTT
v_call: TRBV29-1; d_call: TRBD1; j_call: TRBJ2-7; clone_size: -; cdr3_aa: CSVEDSLGQGAYEQYF; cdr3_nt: TGCAGCGTTGAAGATTCTTTGGGACAGGGGGCCTACGAGCAGTACTTC
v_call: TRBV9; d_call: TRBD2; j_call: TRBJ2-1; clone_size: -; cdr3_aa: CASSRGLAGGGVIRNEQFF; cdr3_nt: TGTGCCAGCAGCAGAGGTCTAGCGGGAGGCGGGGTCATTAGGAATGAGCAGTTCTTC
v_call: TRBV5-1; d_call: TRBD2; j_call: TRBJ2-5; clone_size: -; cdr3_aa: CASSLLSSGGQQTQYF; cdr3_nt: TGCGCCAGCAGCTTGCTATCTAGCGGGGGTCAACAGACCCAGTACTTC
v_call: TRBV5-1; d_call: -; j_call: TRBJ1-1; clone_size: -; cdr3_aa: CASSKEKNTEAFF; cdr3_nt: TGCGCCAGCAGCAAAGAGAAGAACACTGAAGCTTTCTTT
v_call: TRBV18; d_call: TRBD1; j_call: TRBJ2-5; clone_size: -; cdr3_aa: CASSRGQVGETQYF; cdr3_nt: TGTGCCAGCTCACGCGGACAGGTTGGAGAGACCCAGTACTTC
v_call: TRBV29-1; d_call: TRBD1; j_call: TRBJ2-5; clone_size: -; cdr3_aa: CSVDIGTGIETQYF; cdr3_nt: TGCAGCGTTGATATAGGGACAGGAATCGAGACCCAGTACTTC
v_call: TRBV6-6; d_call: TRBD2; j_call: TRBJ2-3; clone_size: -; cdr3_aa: CASRKREDTDTQYF; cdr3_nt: TGTGCCAGCAGGAAGCGGGAGGACACAGATACGCAGTATTTT
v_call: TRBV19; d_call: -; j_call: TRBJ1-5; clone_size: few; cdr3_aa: CASSMLPVGFWPQHF; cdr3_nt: TGTGCCAGTAGTATGTTACCGGTTGGTTTTTGGCCCCAGCATTTT
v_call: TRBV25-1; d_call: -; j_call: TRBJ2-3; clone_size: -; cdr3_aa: CASSESAGAGDTQYF; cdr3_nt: TGTGCCAGCAGTGAATCCGCAGGGGCAGGAGATACGCAGTATTTT
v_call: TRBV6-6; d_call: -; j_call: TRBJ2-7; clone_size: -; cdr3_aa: CASSASGGGDYEQYF; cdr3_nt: TGTGCCAGCAGTGCCTCAGGTGGAGGGGACTACGAGCAGTACTTC
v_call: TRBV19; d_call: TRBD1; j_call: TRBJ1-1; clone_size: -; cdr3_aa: CASSTSGGQGKAFF; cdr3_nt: TGTGCCAGTAGTACCTCTGGCGGACAGGGGAAGGCTTTCTTT
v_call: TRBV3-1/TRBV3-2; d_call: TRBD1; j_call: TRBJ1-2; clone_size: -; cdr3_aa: CASSQDLTGGGGYTF; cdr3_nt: TGTGCCAGCAGCCAAGACCTTACAGGGGGCGGTGGCTACACCTTC
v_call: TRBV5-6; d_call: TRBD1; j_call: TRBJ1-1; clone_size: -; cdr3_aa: CASSPLTGGEKAFF; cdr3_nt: TGTGCCAGCAGCCCACTGACAGGGGGTGAGAAAGCTTTCTTT
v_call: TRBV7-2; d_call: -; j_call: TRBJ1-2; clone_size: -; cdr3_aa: CASSLDSGRQNYGYTF; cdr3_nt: TGTGCCAGCAGCTTAGATTCCGGCAGGCAAAACTATGGCTACACCTTC
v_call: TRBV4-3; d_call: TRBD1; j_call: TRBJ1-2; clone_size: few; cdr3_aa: CASSQELGRGIYGYTF; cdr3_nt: TGCGCCAGCAGCCAAGAATTAGGCAGGGGGATCTATGGCTACACCTTC
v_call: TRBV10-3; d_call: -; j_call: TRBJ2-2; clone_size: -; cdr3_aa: CAISSGVYTGELFF; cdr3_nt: TGTGCCATCAGTTCGGGGGTTTACACCGGGGAGCTGTTTTTT
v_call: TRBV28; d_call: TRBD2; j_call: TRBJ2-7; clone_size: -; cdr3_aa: CASSSLAGGPYYEQYF; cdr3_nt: TGTGCCAGCAGTTCTCTAGCGGGAGGGCCGTATTACGAGCAGTACTTC
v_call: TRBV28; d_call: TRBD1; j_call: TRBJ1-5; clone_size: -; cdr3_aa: CASSSPDRVKGQPQHF; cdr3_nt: TGTGCCAGCAGTTCTCCGGACAGGGTGAAAGGTCAGCCCCAGCATTTT
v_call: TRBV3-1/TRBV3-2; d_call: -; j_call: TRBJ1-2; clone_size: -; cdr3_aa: CASSQDLLNYGYTF; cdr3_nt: TGTGCCAGCAGCCAAGATCTACTTAACTATGGCTACACCTTC
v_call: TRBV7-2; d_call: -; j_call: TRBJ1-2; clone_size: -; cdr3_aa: CASSLESGTHRGYTF; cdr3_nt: TGTGCCAGCAGCTTAGAATCAGGGACTCATCGGGGCTACACCTTC
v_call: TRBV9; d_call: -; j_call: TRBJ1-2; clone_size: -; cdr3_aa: CASIGGGYGYTF; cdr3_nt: TGTGCCAGCATAGGAGGCGGCTATGGCTACACCTTC
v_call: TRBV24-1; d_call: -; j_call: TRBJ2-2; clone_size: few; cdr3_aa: CATNGGTAGVTGELFF; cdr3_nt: TGTGCCACCAACGGAGGAACGGCAGGGGTAACCGGGGAGCTGTTTTTT
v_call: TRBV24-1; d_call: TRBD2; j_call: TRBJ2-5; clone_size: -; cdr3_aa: CATSDPTSGSILETQYF; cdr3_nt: TGTGCCACCAGTGACCCGACTAGCGGGAGTATCTTAGAGACCCAGTACTTC
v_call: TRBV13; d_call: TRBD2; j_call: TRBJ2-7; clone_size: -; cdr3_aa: CASSSRLSGYEQYF; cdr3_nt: TGTGCCAGCAGCTCAAGGCTTAGCGGGTACGAGCAGTACTTC
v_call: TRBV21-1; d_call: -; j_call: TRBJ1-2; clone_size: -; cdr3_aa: CASSKVGVYTF; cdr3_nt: TGTGCCAGCAGCAAAGTAGGGGTCTACACCTTC
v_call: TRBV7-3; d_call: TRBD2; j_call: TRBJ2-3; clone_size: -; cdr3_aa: CASSPRGLAGASTDTQYF; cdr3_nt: TGTGCCAGCAGCCCTAGAGGACTAGCGGGAGCCAGCACAGATACGCAGTATTTT
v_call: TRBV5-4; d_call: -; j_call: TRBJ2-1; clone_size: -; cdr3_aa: CASSIPSGLRDNEQFF; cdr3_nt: TGTGCCAGCAGTATTCCATCGGGACTCCGCGATAATGAGCAGTTCTTC
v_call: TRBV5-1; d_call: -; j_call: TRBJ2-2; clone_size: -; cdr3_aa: CASSLTGGELFF; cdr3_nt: TGCGCCAGCAGCTTGACTGGCGGGGAGCTGTTTTTT
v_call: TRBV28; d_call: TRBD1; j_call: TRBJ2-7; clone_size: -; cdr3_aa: CASSPPTGPDEQYF; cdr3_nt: TGTGCCAGCAGCCCCCCGACAGGGCCTGACGAGCAGTACTTC
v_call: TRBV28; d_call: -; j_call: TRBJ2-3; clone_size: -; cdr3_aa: CASSQSSDTQYF; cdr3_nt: TGTGCCAGCAGTCAGAGTAGCGATACGCAGTATTTT
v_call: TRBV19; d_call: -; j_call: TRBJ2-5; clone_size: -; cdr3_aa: CASSGQLQETQYF; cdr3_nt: TGTGCCAGCTCAGGACAGTTACAAGAGACCCAGTACTTC
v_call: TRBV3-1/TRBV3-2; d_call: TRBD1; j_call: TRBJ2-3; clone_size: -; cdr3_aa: CASSQDRDRGLSDTQYF; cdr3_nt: TGTGCCAGCAGCCAAGATAGAGACAGGGGTCTGTCAGATACGCAGTATTTT
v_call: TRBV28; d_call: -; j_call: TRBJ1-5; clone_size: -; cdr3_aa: CASRSQGWSGQPQHF; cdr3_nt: TGTGCCAGCAGATCACAGGGCTGGTCTGGACAGCCCCAGCATTTT
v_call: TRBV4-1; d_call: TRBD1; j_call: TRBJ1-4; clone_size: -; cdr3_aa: CPPRRPGQGVEKLFF; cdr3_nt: TGCCCCCCCCGCCGACCGGGACAGGGTGTTGAAAAACTGTTTTTT
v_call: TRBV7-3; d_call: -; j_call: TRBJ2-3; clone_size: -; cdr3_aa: CASSFAGSQDTQYF; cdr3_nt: TGTGCCAGCAGCTTTGCCGGGAGCCAAGATACGCAGTATTTT
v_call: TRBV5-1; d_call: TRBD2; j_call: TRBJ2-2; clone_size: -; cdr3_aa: CASSLVLAGGSGELFF; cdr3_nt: TGCGCCAGCAGCTTGGTCCTAGCGGGAGGTAGCGGGGAGCTGTTTTTT